The 27 T cell receptor beta chains presented below share a single source sample, sequenced in a study of control samples from healthy donors and cancer patients. Some clones are missing from TCRdb's copy, which holds only in-frame ones; the method was immunoSEQ multiplex PCR. The sample lists some 120,000 clones, more than 85% occurring once. Sequencing used blood. These receptors all come from a man between 18 and 29 years old in good health.

V is TRBV6-1 and J is TRBJ1-5, with D unclear. CDR3 size: 15 residues. CDR1 is MNHNS and CDR2 is SASEGT in the germline V gene. V lost 3 bases to trimming and J lost 1 base, with 10 bases between them. The CDR3 loop is CASSEGHTSNQPQHF. The CDR3 nucleotides read TGTGCCAGCAGTGAGGGTCACACAAGCAATCAGCCCCAGCATTTT.

The V call is TRBV9, the J call TRBJ2-1, with 9 bases fitting TRBD2. Germline CDR1 reads SGDLS; CDR2 reads YYNGEE. This CDR3 has 15 amino acids. Unmatched junction bases numbered 4, after V lost 4 bases and J lost 2 bases. The CDR3 DNA is TGTGCCAGCAGCAATAGCGGGAGTCCCTACAATGAGCAGTTCTTC. Its translation: CASSNSGSPYNEQFF.

The rearrangement uses TRBV6-5 and TRBJ1-5; TRBD1 agrees at 8 bases. The length of the CDR3 is 15 residues. CDR1 is MNHEY and CDR2 is SVGAGI in the germline V gene. Trimming at V came to 6 bases and at J to 0 bases, leaving 4 bases not matched to a gene. The CDR3 DNA is TGTGCCAGCAGGCAACAGGGGGGTAGCAATCAGCCCCAGCATTTT. Translating gives CASRQQGGSNQPQHF.

This chain links TRBV12-3 or TRBV12-4 with TRBJ2-7; D not certain. The CDR3 runs 13 residues. V shed 2 bases and J shed 2 bases, with 7 bases lying between them. The CDR3 DNA sequence: TGTGCCAGCAGTTTACCTGATACCTACGAGCAGTACTTC. It encodes CASSLPDTYEQYF.

This chain links TRBV15 with TRBJ2-1; no clear D. CDR1 LNHNV and CDR2 YYDKDF come from the germline V gene (reference sequence). The germline V and J ends were trimmed by 1 base and 1 base, with 8 bases remaining between them. This CDR3 region has 15 residues. The CDR3 region is CATSRAGFSYNEQFF. The CDR3 DNA is TGTGCCACCAGCAGAGCCGGGTTTTCCTACAATGAGCAGTTCTTC.

The chain is built from TRBV7-3 and TRBJ2-1, with 8 positions matching TRBD1. Germline CDR1 is SGHTA and CDR2 is FQGTGA. Unmatched junction bases numbered 9, after V lost 5 bases and J lost 6 bases. CDR3 size: 15 residues. As DNA, the CDR3 is TGTGCCAGCAGCCCTGACAGGGGTGGTTTCAATGAGCAGTTCTTC. This encodes CASSPDRGGFNEQFF.

Notes on this clone: One end of the junction does not line up with germline, which may come from a read error. The V and J genes are TRBV3-1 (or the pseudogene TRBV3-2) and TRBJ1-2; 9 bases fit TRBD1. The CDR3 runs to 11 residues. Germline-derived CDR1 and CDR2 are LGHDT and YNNKEL (reference sequence). The CDR3 DNA follows: TGTGCCAGCAGCAGCCGGGACAGGGTGTCCTTC. Translation gives CASSSRDRVSF.

The chain couples TRBV3-1 (or the pseudogene TRBV3-2) to TRBJ2-7; D unresolved. This CDR3 has 12 residues. Trimming cost V 1 base and J 9 bases, with 10 bases left between them. Germline CDR1 is LGHDT and CDR2 is YNNKEL (reference sequence). In nucleotides, the CDR3 is TGTGCCAGCAGCCAAGGGATTGTCGGGCAGTACTTC. Translated: CASSQGIVGQYF.

This chain links TRBV24-1 with TRBJ2-3; D not certain. Germline V gives CDR1 KGHDR, CDR2 SFDVKD. Deletions cut 4 bases from V and 6 bases from J, with 10 bases between. The CDR3 has 13 residues. DNA of the CDR3: TGTGCCACCAGTGACTCAATTTCCGATACGCAGTATTTT. As protein: CATSDSISDTQYF.

Written as DNA, the CDR3 is TGTGCCATCAGTGATGGCGGGGCGAATGAGCAGTTCTTC. This encodes CAISDGGANEQFF. This chain connects TRBV10-3 to TRBJ2-1; tentatively, D is TRBD2 (6 bases). Germline V gives CDR1 ENHRY, CDR2 SYGVKD. Between the trimmed V and J ends, which lost 3 bases and 7 bases, there was a span of 10 bases. This CDR3 has 13 amino acids.

V gene TRBV7-3 combines with J gene TRBJ1-1; 9 nucleotides match TRBD1. This CDR3 has 17 residues. Germline assignment: CDR1 SGHTA and CDR2 FQGTGA. Trimming took 3 bases from V and 0 from J; bases not matched to a gene: 8. CDR3 residues: CASSLGQGRRMNTEAFF. CDR3 nucleotides: TGTGCCAGCAGCTTGGGACAGGGTAGGAGGATGAACACTGAAGCTTTCTTT.

The J gene is TRBJ2-5, the V gene TRBV20-1; D tentatively reads TRBD1 or TRBD2 (6 bases each). Trimming pared 3 bases from V and 1 base from J, leaving 33 bases between. Germline values: CDR1 DFQATT, CDR2 SNEGSKA (reference sequence). The CDR3 has 21 residues. The CDR3 bases are TGCAGTGCTAGTGCAGGAAGGGGGGAGCTTAGGACAAGGAGGGGCCAAGAGACCCAGTACTTC. Protein sequence: CSASAGRGELRTRRGQETQYF.

The V gene is TRBV18, the J gene TRBJ2-1; 9 bases align to TRBD2. Germline V gives CDR1 KGHSH, CDR2 LQKENI. The CDR3 covers 16 residues. V lost 0 bases and J lost 10; bases outside the gene matches: 10. The CDR3 loop reads CASSPPSGGIQGEQFF. The CDR3 nucleotides read TGTGCCAGCTCACCACCTAGCGGGGGTATACAAGGGGAGCAGTTCTTC. The complete variable domain, with remaining parts taken from reference TRBV18 and TRBJ2-1, reads NAGVMQNPRHLVRRRGQEARLRCSPMKGHSHVYWYRQLPEEGLKFMVYLQKENIIDESGMPKERFSAEFPKEGPSILRIQQVVRGDSAAYFCASSPPSGGIQGEQFFGPGTRLTVL.

The CDR3 nucleotides are TGCGCCAGCAGCCAAGTCCTTGGCGGGACAGGGGCCCACGAGCAGTACTTC. Encoded protein: CASSQVLGGTGAHEQYF. This chain connects TRBV4-1 to TRBJ2-7; 10 bases are a match to TRBD1. Unmatched junction bases numbered 11, after V lost 1 base and J lost 5 bases. This CDR3 comprises 17 residues. Looked up from germline, CDR1 is MGHRA and CDR2 is YSYEKL.

This chain links TRBV7-9 with TRBJ1-5, with D unresolved. From germline, CDR1 is SEHNR and CDR2 FQNEAQ (reference sequence). V was cut by 3 bases and J by 5 bases, with 8 bases left in between. The CDR3 spans 13 residues. The DNA of the CDR3 is TGTGCCAGCAGCTTTAACACCGATCAGCCCCAGCATTTT. Translating it yields CASSFNTDQPQHF. The variable domain in full, completed from reference TRBV7-9 and TRBJ1-5, reads DTGVSQNPRHKITKRGQNVTFRCDPISEHNRLYWYRQTLGQGPEFLTYFQNEAQLEKSRLLSDRFSAERPKGSFSTLEIQRTEQGDSAMYLCASSFNTDQPQHFGDGTRLSIL.

The genes are TRBV19 and TRBJ1-3; 7 bases match TRBD1. Germline CDR1 LNHDA, CDR2 SQIVND (reference sequence). The CDR3 loop spans 13 amino acids. After removal of 5 bases from V and 5 bases from J, the junction contained 3 bases not matched to a gene. CDR3 in DNA: TGTGCCAGTAGTTCGACAGGGAGAAACACCATATATTTT. Translating gives CASSSTGRNTIYF.

This clone came up once. J is TRBJ1-5 and V is TRBV19; the D is unclear. The CDR3 sequence is 15 residues long. Trimming cost V 7 bases and J 0 bases, with 13 bases left between them. Germline values: CDR1 LNHDA, CDR2 SQIVND (reference sequence). CDR3 bases: TGTGCCAGTAAAACAGAATTTAATAGCAATCAGCCCCAGCATTTT. Residues: CASKTEFNSNQPQHF.

This clone was recorded only once. In nucleotides, the CDR3 is TGTGCCAGTAAACGGGGGGGTATTTCGACTGAAGCTTTCTTT. This translates into CASKRGGISTEAFF. The V gene is TRBV19, the J gene TRBJ1-1; maybe TRBD1 (5 bases). This CDR3 contains 14 residues. Germline CDR1 is LNHDA and CDR2 is SQIVND (reference sequence). Trimming left V 7 bases short and J 5 bases short, with 17 bases between.

This clone was recorded a few times. V usage is TRBV7-2 and J usage is TRBJ1-6, with unresolved D. CDR3 size: 14 residues. Trimming stripped 3 bases from V and 6 bases from J, with 9 bases between. CDR1 is SGHTA, CDR2 FQGNSA, per germline. DNA of the CDR3: TGTGCCAGCAGCTTCGAAACGCCTAATTCACCCCTCCACTTT. Residues: CASSFETPNSPLHF.

Within the sample, this clone is medium-sized. This chain joins TRBV7-2 and TRBJ2-7; D is perhaps TRBD1 (6 bases). V lost 5 bases and J 7 bases, leaving 15 bases between the germline ends. The CDR3 has 13 residues. Germline V CDR1 and CDR2: SGHTA, FQGNSA. The CDR3 DNA sequence: TGTGCCAGCAGCAACAGGGTGCAGAAGGAGCAGTACTTC. Translated: CASSNRVQKEQYF.

The V and J genes are TRBV2 and TRBJ1-1, with no clear D. The CDR3 is 11 residues long. Trimming took 8 bases from V and 6 from J, leaving 10 bases between them. Per germline, CDR1 SNHLY and CDR2 FYNNEI. The CDR3 DNA sequence: TGTGCCAGCGTAACGGCTTCTGAAGCTTTCTTT. Amino acids: CASVTASEAFF.

This chain joins TRBV29-1 and TRBJ2-3; TRBD2 matches 8 bases. The CDR3 contains 14 residues. CDR1 SQVTM and CDR2 ANQGSEA come from the germline V gene. Trimming at V came to 1 base and at J to 3 bases, leaving 3 bases not matched to a gene. The CDR3 here is CSVEGPSGTDTQYF. CDR3 sequence (DNA): TGCAGCGTTGAAGGGCCTAGCGGGACAGATACGCAGTATTTT.

The chain recombines TRBV5-1 with TRBJ2-7; no clear D gene. The V gene's germline CDR1 is SGHRS and CDR2 YFSETQ. CDR3 size: 15 residues. The V gene lost 5 bases and the J gene lost 0 bases, with 15 bases spanning the gap. As DNA, the CDR3 is TGCGCCAGCAGGGTGGGTCCCGACACCTCCTACGAGCAGTACTTC. The encoded protein is CASRVGPDTSYEQYF.

V gene TRBV15 combines with J gene TRBJ2-6; TRBD2 matches at 11 bases. The CDR3 runs to 19 residues. The V segment lost 0 bases and the J segment 4 bases; nucleotides outside the gene matches: 8. Germline V CDR1 and CDR2: LNHNV, YYDKDF (reference sequence). The CDR3 nucleotides are TGTGCCACCAGCAGAGATCTAGCGGGAGGTCTTTTCGGGGCCAACGTCCTGACTTTC. Its protein is CATSRDLAGGLFGANVLTF.

The chain combines TRBV2 with TRBJ2-1; 7 positions agree with TRBD2. Germline V gene data show CDR1 as SNHLY and CDR2 as FYNNEI. Trimming removed 4 bases from V and 0 bases from J; junction bases left unmatched: 9. CDR3 size: 17 residues. This chain's CDR3 is CASSAPVGRDSYNEQFF. Here the CDR3 DNA reads TGTGCCAGCAGTGCCCCAGTAGGGAGGGACTCCTACAATGAGCAGTTCTTC.

The gene calls are TRBV10-2 and TRBJ2-3; TRBD2 aligns across 10 bases. The J segment lost 0 bases and the V segment lost 6 bases, leaving 9 bases of the junction unmatched. Looked up from germline, CDR1 is WSHSY and CDR2 is SAAADI. CDR3 length: 17 amino acids. The CDR3 DNA reads as TGCGCCAGCAGGGCGTCTCTAGCGGGAGAGAGCACAGATACGCAGTATTTT. Its protein product is CASRASLAGESTDTQYF.

This clone came up once. This chain links TRBV10-1 with TRBJ2-5; D assignment may be TRBD1 or TRBD2 (5 bases each). The CDR3 has 13 residues. Germline CDR1 is WNHNN and CDR2 is SYGVQD (reference sequence). Trimming took 6 bases from V and 1 from J, leaving 9 bases between them. CDR3 region: CASSPGPQETQYF. The CDR3 DNA reads as TGCGCCAGCAGCCCGGGGCCCCAAGAGACCCAGTACTTC.